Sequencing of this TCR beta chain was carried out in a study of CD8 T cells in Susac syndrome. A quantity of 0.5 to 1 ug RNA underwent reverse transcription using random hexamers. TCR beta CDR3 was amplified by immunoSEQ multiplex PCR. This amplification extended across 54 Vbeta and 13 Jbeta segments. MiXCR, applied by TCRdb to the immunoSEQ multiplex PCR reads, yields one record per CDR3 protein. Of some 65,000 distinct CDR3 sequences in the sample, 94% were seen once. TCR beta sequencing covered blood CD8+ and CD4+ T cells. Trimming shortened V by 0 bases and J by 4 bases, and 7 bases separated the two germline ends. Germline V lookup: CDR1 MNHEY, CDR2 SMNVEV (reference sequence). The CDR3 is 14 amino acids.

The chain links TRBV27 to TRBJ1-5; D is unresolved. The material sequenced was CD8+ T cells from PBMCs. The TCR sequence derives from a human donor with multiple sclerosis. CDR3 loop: CASSLSTRNQPQHF. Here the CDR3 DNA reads TGTGCCAGCAGTTTATCAACGCGAAATCAGCCCCAGCATTTT.